Presented here are 20 T cell receptor beta chains from one specimen sequenced in a study of blood T cell repertoires in COVID-19. Here immunoSEQ multiplex PCR was the method, and the copy in TCRdb shows in-frame clones only, minus some. The sample has under 250,000 clones, around 83% seen once. Sequenced: peripheral blood. These receptors were obtained from a woman aged 45-65 years with acute or convalescent COVID-19.

V is TRBV11-3 and J is TRBJ2-3, with 7 bases fitting TRBD1. This CDR3 has 13 amino acids. Trimming cost V 4 bases and J 4 bases; bases outside gene matches: 2. CDR1 is SGHNT, CDR2 YENEEA, per germline. The CDR3 DNA sequence: TGTGCCAGCAGCTCTAGGGGGCCAGATACGCAGTATTTT. It is translated as CASSSRGPDTQYF.

This sequence joins TRBV5-5 and TRBJ1-1; the D is unclear. Germline CDR1 and CDR2: SGHKS and YYEKEE (reference sequence). This CDR3 spans 14 amino acids. Trimming stripped 3 bases from V and 0 bases from J, with 9 bases between. The CDR3 DNA reads TGTGCCAGCAGCTGGTCACAGCTGAACACTGAAGCTTTCTTT. It translates to CASSWSQLNTEAFF.

J is TRBJ2-3 and V is TRBV19; D might be TRBD2 (6 bases). CDR1 LNHDA and CDR2 SQIVND come from the germline V gene (reference sequence). This CDR3 contains 16 residues. V was shortened by 5 bases and J by 1 base, with 16 bases between the two germline ends. The chain's CDR3 is CASSPGTPGGTDTQYF. The DNA for the CDR3 is TGTGCCAGTAGTCCCGGGACTCCTGGGGGCACAGATACGCAGTATTTT.

The chain employs TRBV7-2 and TRBJ2-3; D perhaps matches TRBD1 (6 bases). The CDR3 spans 14 residues. V lost 5 bases to trimming and J lost 6 bases, with 15 bases between them. Germline CDR1 and CDR2: SGHTA and FQGNSA. The CDR3 sequence: CASSPGQTLDTQYF. CDR3 in DNA: TGTGCCAGCAGCCCTGGACAGACCCTGGATACGCAGTATTTT. Looking up the rest from reference TRBV7-2 and TRBJ2-3 gives the full variable domain: GAGVSQSPSNKVTEKGKDVELRCDPISGHTALYWYRQSLGQGLEFLIYFQGNSAPDKSGLPSDRFSAERTGGSVSTLTIQRTQQEDSAVYLCASSPGQTLDTQYFGPGTRLTVL.

The chain couples TRBV19 to TRBJ2-1; the match to TRBD1 covers 7 bases. In germline, CDR1 is LNHDA, CDR2 SQIVND (reference sequence). The CDR3 runs to 13 residues. Trimming at V came to 9 bases and at J to 7 bases, leaving 9 bases not matched to a gene. CDR3 nucleotides: TGTGCCAGCAGGGCAGGGGGTCGTAATGAGCAGTTCTTC. Translating it yields CASRAGGRNEQFF.

The V gene is TRBV9, the J gene TRBJ2-6, with 8 bases that match TRBD2. Germline CDR1 reads SGDLS; CDR2 reads YYNGEE. Unmatched junction bases numbered 3, after V lost 3 bases and J lost 1 base. The CDR3 extends over 16 amino acids. CDR3 amino acids: CASSAGLGSGANVLTF. The CDR3 DNA sequence: TGTGCCAGCAGCGCGGGACTAGGTTCTGGGGCCAACGTCCTGACTTTC.

Only one count was recorded for this clone. The CDR3 loop reads CASSSVLSSGTSGSATDTQYF. The CDR3 DNA reads TGTGCCAGCAGTTCCGTATTGTCATCCGGGACTAGCGGGAGTGCCACAGATACGCAGTATTTT. The chain recombines TRBV28 with TRBJ2-3; 14 bases agree with TRBD2. CDR3 length: 21 amino acids. The germline V gene has CDR1 MDHEN and CDR2 SYDVKM. J gave up 2 bases and V 4 bases, and 17 bases lay outside the gene matches.

The chain couples TRBV6-1 to TRBJ1-3; the match to TRBD1 covers 11 bases. The CDR3 runs to 16 residues. The V and J ends lost 4 bases and 3 bases, in that order; junction bases with no gene match: 5. Germline V gene sequence: CDR1 MNHNS, CDR2 SASEGT. The CDR3 nucleotides read TGTGCCAGCAGTGTCGCGGACAGGGGGCTTGGAAACACCATATATTTT. The encoded protein is CASSVADRGLGNTIYF.

The J gene is TRBJ1-6, the V gene TRBV9; D is uncertain. The CDR3 runs to 15 residues. Germline CDR1 reads SGDLS; CDR2 reads YYNGEE. The V end was cut by 0 bases, the J end by 1 base, with 5 bases between. This CDR3 is CASSVATSYNSPLHF. For the CDR3, the DNA is TGTGCCAGCAGCGTAGCGACTTCCTATAATTCACCCCTCCACTTT.

The V call is TRBV5-5, the J call TRBJ2-5; tentative D call: TRBD2 (6 bases). Germline V gives CDR1 SGHKS, CDR2 YYEKEE (reference sequence). Trimming stripped 5 bases from V and 1 base from J, with 18 bases between. This CDR3 is built from 16 residues. DNA for the CDR3: TGTGCCAGCAGTGGAGAGCGGGTGACGACCCAAGAGACCCAGTACTTC. It yields the protein CASSGERVTTQETQYF.

This clone was observed a handful of times. This chain's CDR3 is CASRASPPSNQPQHF. CDR3 coding DNA: TGTGCCAGCAGGGCATCTCCTCCCAGCAATCAGCCCCAGCATTTT. The rearrangement uses TRBV6-5 and TRBJ1-5; no definite D call. V lost 6 bases, J lost 1 base, and 13 bases lay in between. Per the germline V gene, CDR1 is MNHEY and CDR2 is SVGAGI. The CDR3 covers 15 residues.

The rearrangement uses TRBV5-1 and TRBJ2-7; maybe TRBD2 (5 bases). CDR1 SGHRS and CDR2 YFSETQ come from the germline V gene. CDR3 length: 14 amino acids. The V end lost 4 bases, the J end lost 4 bases, and 15 bases lay between the germline ends. This chain's CDR3 is CASSPEGVGYEQYF. The CDR3 nucleotides are TGCGCCAGCAGCCCCGAGGGCGTTGGGTACGAGCAGTACTTC.

The chain employs TRBV5-1 and TRBJ2-7; TRBD1 agrees at 10 bases. Per the germline V gene, CDR1 is SGHRS and CDR2 is YFSETQ. The trim removed 4 bases at V and 6 bases at J, leaving 13 bases unmatched. The CDR3 spans 16 residues. The CDR3 DNA reads TGCGCCAGCAGCACCCATCGACAGGGGGCTTTATCCGAGCAGTACTTC. Its translation is CASSTHRQGALSEQYF.

In DNA, the CDR3 is TGTGCCAGCACCCCAGTGGTTTGGACCCAGTACTTC. As protein: CASTPVVWTQYF. The chain uses TRBV7-9 and TRBJ2-5; no definite D call. V was pared by 7 bases and J by 7 bases, with 13 bases between. The germline V gene has CDR1 SEHNR and CDR2 FQNEAQ (reference sequence). This CDR3 has 12 amino acids.

The gene calls are TRBV2 and TRBJ1-4; 7 bases line up with TRBD1. The V segment lost 6 bases and the J segment 7 bases; nucleotides outside the gene matches: 8. Germline V gene sequence: CDR1 SNHLY, CDR2 FYNNEI. The CDR3 runs to 14 residues. In DNA form, the CDR3 reads TGTGCCAGCAGCGAGTCCCAGGGGGTTGAAAAACTGTTTTTT. It yields the protein CASSESQGVEKLFF.

The chain is built from TRBV20-1 and TRBJ2-1; 7 bases are a match to TRBD2. The CDR3 loop spans 16 amino acids. V shed 3 bases and J 4 bases; nucleotides not matched to a gene: 12. The germline gives CDR1 DFQATT, CDR2 SNEGSKA (reference sequence). The DNA of the CDR3 is TGCAGTGCTAGTGGCGGGGGTAGAGGGATTTACAATGAGCAGTTCTTC. Protein product: CSASGGGRGIYNEQFF.

In the case of this clone: The same CDR3 arises from other DNA sequences in this sample as well. This sequence joins TRBV27 and TRBJ2-5, with D perhaps matching TRBD2 (6 bases). The V and J ends lost 6 bases and 5 bases respectively, with 10 bases between them. The CDR3 runs to 12 residues. From germline, CDR1 is MNHEY and CDR2 SMNVEV (reference sequence). The CDR3 DNA is TGTGCCAGCAGCCCACGGGGGGAGACCCAGTACTTC. It yields the protein CASSPRGETQYF.

The chain is built from TRBV6-2 or TRBV6-3 and TRBJ2-7; possible D gene TRBD1, 7 bases. The CDR3 runs to 16 residues. Trimming removed 6 bases at V and 0 bases at J, with 18 bases between. Germline assignment: CDR1 MNHEY and CDR2 SVGEGT. CDR3 coding DNA: TGTGCCAGCAGCATACGGAGGGGGCTGAGCTCCTACGAGCAGTACTTC. Protein sequence: CASSIRRGLSSYEQYF.

V and J are TRBV24-1 and TRBJ2-3; D is unclear. Germline V lookup: CDR1 KGHDR, CDR2 SFDVKD. V gave up 7 bases and J gave up 1 base, with 14 bases separating them. The CDR3 has 15 amino acids. CDR3 residues: CATSPNSGGTDTQYF. The CDR3 DNA sequence: TGTGCCACCAGCCCTAACTCCGGAGGCACAGATACGCAGTATTTT.

This sequence joins TRBV6-1 and TRBJ2-7; D unresolved. CDR1 MNHNS and CDR2 SASEGT come from the germline V gene. Trimming took off 1 base at V and 1 base at J, with 11 bases between the two ends. This CDR3 has 15 residues. CDR3: CASSEGGLPSYEQYF. The CDR3 DNA follows: TGTGCCAGCAGTGAAGGAGGCCTACCTTCCTACGAGCAGTACTTC.